This T cell receptor beta chain was sequenced during a study of Ad26.COV2.S vaccination and SARS-CoV-2 variants (dated by TCRdb to about 2021). For the study in its entirety: Donors in the vaccine arm were drawn from COV1001, a multicentre, randomized, double-blind, placebo-controlled phase I-IIa trial testing Ad26.COV2.S in healthy adults. The TCR-sequenced set comprised around 30 samples: some 20 Ad26.COV2.S vaccine recipients, 5 placebo recipients and 8 SARS-CoV-2 convalescent individuals. TCRbeta repertoire sequencing served as the tool for gauging how specific and how broad the SARS-CoV-2-reactive T cell receptors were following Ad26.COV2.S vaccination. Ad26.COV2.S was administered intramuscularly at 5 x 10^10 or 1 x 10^11 viral particles, either as a single shot or as two shots given 56 days apart. Blinding of investigators to trial group allocation was maintained during experiments and outcome assessment. Trial participants were randomized into five groups of five: low-dose or high-dose Ad26.COV2.S given once or twice, or placebo on both occasions. The full study reports these points: Non-spike TCR breadth was comparable between vaccine and placebo recipients, consistent with the vaccine containing only spike. The authors noted that the TCR breadth and depth analyses may have underestimated total T cell responses. Ad26.COV2.S recipients had higher spike-specific TCR breadth than placebo recipients (P = 0.0014). The study was not powered for comparison of responses between vaccine doses or regimens. After vaccination, substantial breadth of spike-specific CD8+ and CD4+ T cell responses was reported.

Notes on this clone: It has no known antigen specificity. Qualities for individual bases were not recorded, and no much larger clone is one base off.

TCRbeta CDR3 regions were sequenced with the immunoSEQ Assay. After extraction, genomic DNA underwent amplification by bias-controlled multiplex PCR, followed by high-throughput sequencing. The study's processing was this. To quantify the absolute abundance of each unique TCRbeta CDR3 region, sequences were collapsed and filtered. T cell fraction was estimated by normalizing TCRbeta template counts to usable DNA, with usable DNA measured through amplification of reference genes found in all nucleated cells. Repertoire TCRs were annotated as SARS-CoV-2-specific by exact matching of V gene, CDR3 amino acid sequence and J gene to a known reactive TCR set. MIRA supplied the reference SARS-CoV-2 TCR set, which was filtered for enrichment in COVID-19-positive ImmuneCODE repertoires so that public or cross-reactive TCRs were removed. Using the MIRA antigens, annotated TCRs were further analysed by specific ORF or by position within an ORF. Breadth was defined as annotated unique rearrangements over total unique productive rearrangements; depth was the summed frequency of those rearrangements. Two-sided Wilcoxon rank-sum tests were used to compare TCR breadth between groups. TCRdb stores this immuneACCESS table with in-frame sequences only. Part of the clones is absent; in the studies checked, under half of the shortfall reflects unresolved V genes, and no reason is known for the rest. The V and J calls and the clone size are those of that table, but D and trimming were determined from the DNA. The sample table records roughly 400,000 clones; 80% to 95% of these occur just once. The ten largest clones add up to around 4.2% of the sample.

The treatment or condition label of this sample denotes: about 20 received Ad26.COV2.S at low or high dose, single or two shots; 5 received placebo; per-sample allocation not given. Repertoires of vaccine and placebo recipients were sequenced from samples taken on day 63 after the first injection. Between 29 July and 7 August 2020, Cohort 1b enrolled 20 to 30 adults aged 18-55 years at one site in Boston, USA. Ad26.COV2.S was a replication-incompetent adenovirus type 26 vector that expressed a prefusion-stabilized SARS-CoV-2 spike protein derived from the original Wuhan strain. CDR1 and CDR2, looked up from the germline V gene, are MDHEN and SYDVKM. Including the terminal cysteine and phenylalanine, the CDR3 comprises 17 residues. The read is trimmed to its CDR3 DNA, 51 bases read in frame from base 1. V was cut back by 3 bases and J by 2 bases, leaving a gap of 16 bases between them.

This receptor was obtained from a person aged 18 to 59 who received the Ad26.COV2.S COVID-19 vaccine or a placebo. The sample in question was peripheral blood, obtained in a trial of Ad26.COV2.S vaccine versus placebo. The sequence joins TRBV28 to TRBJ1-4; the D gene assignment is ambiguous. At the DNA level, the sequence is TGTGCCAGCAGTTTGGTTCGTTGGGGTTTTACTAATGAAAAACTGTTTTTT. It translates as CASSLVRWGFTNEKLFF.